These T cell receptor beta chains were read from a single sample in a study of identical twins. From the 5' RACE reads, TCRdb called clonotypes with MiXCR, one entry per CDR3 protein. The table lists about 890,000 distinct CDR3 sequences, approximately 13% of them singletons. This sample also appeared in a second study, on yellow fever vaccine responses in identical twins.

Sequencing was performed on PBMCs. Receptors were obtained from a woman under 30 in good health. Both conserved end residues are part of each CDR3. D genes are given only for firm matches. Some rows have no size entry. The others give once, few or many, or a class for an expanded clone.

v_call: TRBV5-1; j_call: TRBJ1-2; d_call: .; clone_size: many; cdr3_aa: CASSLEGTDFYGYTF; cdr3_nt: TGCGCCAGCAGCTTGGAGGGGACCGATTTCTATGGCTACACCTTC
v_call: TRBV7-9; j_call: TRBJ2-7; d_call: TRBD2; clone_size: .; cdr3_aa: CASSSKGAGVDEQYF; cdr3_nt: TGTGCCAGCAGCTCAAAAGGGGCGGGAGTGGACGAGCAGTACTTC
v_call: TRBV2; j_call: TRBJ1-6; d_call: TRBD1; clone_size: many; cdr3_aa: CASTSGTANSPLHF; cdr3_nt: TGTGCCAGCACCTCGGGGACAGCTAATTCACCCCTCCACTTT
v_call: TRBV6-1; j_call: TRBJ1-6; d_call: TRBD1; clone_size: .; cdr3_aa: CASSAQGVSPLHF; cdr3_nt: TGTGCCAGCAGTGCCCAGGGGGTTTCACCCCTCCACTTT
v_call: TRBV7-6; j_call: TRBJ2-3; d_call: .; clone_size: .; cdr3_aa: CASSRKTNLWDTQYF; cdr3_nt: TGTGCCAGCAGCCGCAAGACAAACCTTTGGGATACGCAGTATTTT
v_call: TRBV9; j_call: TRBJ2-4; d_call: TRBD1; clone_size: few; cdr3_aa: CASSVGTVIAKNIQYF; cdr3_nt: TGTGCCAGCAGCGTCGGGACAGTAATAGCCAAAAACATTCAGTACTTC
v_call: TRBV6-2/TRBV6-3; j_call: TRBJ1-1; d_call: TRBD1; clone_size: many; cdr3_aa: CASRWDRINTEAFF; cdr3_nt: TGTGCCAGCAGGTGGGACAGGATAAACACTGAAGCTTTCTTT
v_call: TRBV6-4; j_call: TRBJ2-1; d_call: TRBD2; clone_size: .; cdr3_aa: CASSAAKVAGVQNEQFF; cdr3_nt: TGTGCCAGCAGCGCGGCCAAGGTAGCGGGGGTGCAAAATGAGCAGTTCTTC
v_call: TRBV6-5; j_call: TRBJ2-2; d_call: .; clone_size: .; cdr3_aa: CASSYTYTGELFF; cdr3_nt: TGTGCCAGCAGTTACACCTACACCGGGGAGCTGTTTTTT
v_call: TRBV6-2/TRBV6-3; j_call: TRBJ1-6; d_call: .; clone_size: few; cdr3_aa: CASSYSGENSPLHF; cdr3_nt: TGTGCCAGCAGTTACTCCGGGGAAAATTCACCCCTCCACTTT
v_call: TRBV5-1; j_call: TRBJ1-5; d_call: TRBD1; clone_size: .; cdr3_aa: CASSGPGQGAQPQHF; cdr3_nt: TGCGCCAGCAGTGGACCGGGACAGGGGGCTCAGCCCCAGCATTTT
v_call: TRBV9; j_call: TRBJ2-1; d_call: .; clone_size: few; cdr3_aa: CASSPGIITVNGNEQFF; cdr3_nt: TGTGCCAGCAGCCCCGGCATAATTACGGTTAACGGCAATGAGCAGTTCTTC
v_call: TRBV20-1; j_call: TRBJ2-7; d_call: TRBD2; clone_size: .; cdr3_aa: CSARHRLAGSYEQYF; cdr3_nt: TGCAGTGCTAGACATCGACTAGCGGGGTCTTACGAGCAGTACTTC
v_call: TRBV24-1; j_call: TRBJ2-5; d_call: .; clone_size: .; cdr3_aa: CATSDWTEASVGETQYF; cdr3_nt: TGTGCCACCAGTGATTGGACCGAGGCTAGCGTTGGTGAGACCCAGTACTTC
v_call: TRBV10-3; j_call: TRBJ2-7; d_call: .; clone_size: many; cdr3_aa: CAISSIYEQYF; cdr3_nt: TGTGCCATCAGTTCCATCTACGAGCAGTACTTC
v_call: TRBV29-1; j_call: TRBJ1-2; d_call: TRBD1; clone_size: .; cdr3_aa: CSVTGVDGYTF; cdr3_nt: TGCAGCGTGACAGGGGTGGATGGCTACACCTTC